This T cell receptor (beta chain) is from a study of T cells after yellow fever vaccination. One entry per CDR3 protein results from TCRdb running MiXCR on the 5' RACE reads. The sample holds hundreds of thousands of distinct CDR3 sequences, around 12% seen once. This clonotype was counted between two and nine times. The germline V and J ends were trimmed by 4 bases and 2 bases, with 13 bases remaining between them. Germline values: CDR1 DFQATT, CDR2 SNEGSKA (reference sequence). The CDR3 consists of 14 residues. The TCR comes from a man aged 30 to 39 who received the YFV17D yellow fever vaccine. V and J are TRBV20-1 and TRBJ2-3; D is unresolved. The material sequenced was PBMCs, taken on the day of the yellow fever booster vaccination. The CDR3 sequence: CSATVGGATDTQYF. The CDR3 coding sequence is TGCAGTGCTACCGTCGGCGGTGCCACAGATACGCAGTATTTT.